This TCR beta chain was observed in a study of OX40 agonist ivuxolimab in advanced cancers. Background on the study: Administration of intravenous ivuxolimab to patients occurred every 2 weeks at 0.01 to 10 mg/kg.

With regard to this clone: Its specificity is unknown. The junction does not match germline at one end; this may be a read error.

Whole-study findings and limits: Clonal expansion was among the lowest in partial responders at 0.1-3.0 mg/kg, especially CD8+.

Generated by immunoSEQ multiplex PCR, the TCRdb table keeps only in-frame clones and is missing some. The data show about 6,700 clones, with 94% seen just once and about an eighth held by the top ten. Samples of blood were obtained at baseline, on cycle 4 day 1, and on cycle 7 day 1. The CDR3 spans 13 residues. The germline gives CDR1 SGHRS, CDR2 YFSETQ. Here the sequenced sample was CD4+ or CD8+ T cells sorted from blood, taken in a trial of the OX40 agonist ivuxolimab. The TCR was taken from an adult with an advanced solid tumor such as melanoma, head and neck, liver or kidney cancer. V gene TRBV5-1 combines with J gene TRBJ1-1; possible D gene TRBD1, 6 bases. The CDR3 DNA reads TGCGCCAGCAGCTCCGGACAGAACGAAGAACGAAGCTTT. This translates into CASSSGQNEERSF.